This is a list of T cell receptor beta chains from one sample in a study of control samples from healthy donors and cancer patients. Data came from immunoSEQ multiplex PCR; TCRdb stores just in-frame clones and leaves some out. The sample lists 100,000 to 150,000 clones; approximately 90% were seen once. Sequenced input: blood. The receptors here all came from a man aged 30 to 45 in good health. Each CDR3 is given with its conserved first and last residue. A D gene is named only where the DNA matches it firmly. Not every row has a clone size; where given, it reads once, few, many or a size class.

j_call: TRBJ2-1
d_call: .
clone_size: .
v_call: TRBV27
cdr3_nt: TGTGCCAGCAGTGGAGGGGGGGGAGGTGGCAATGAGCAGTTCTTC
cdr3_aa: CASSGGGGGGNEQFF

j_call: TRBJ1-5
d_call: .
clone_size: .
v_call: TRBV30
cdr3_nt: TGTGCCTGGTCGTCGGGGGACCAACAGCCCCAGCATTTT
cdr3_aa: CAWSSGDQQPQHF

j_call: TRBJ2-4
d_call: .
clone_size: .
v_call: TRBV3-1/TRBV3-2
cdr3_nt: TGTGCCAGCAGCCAAGATTACCAGGGGAACATTCAGTACTTC
cdr3_aa: CASSQDYQGNIQYF

j_call: TRBJ2-5
d_call: TRBD1
clone_size: .
v_call: TRBV6-5
cdr3_nt: TGTGCCAGCAGTTACGAGGTCAGGGGGCATGGAGAGACCCAGTACTTC
cdr3_aa: CASSYEVRGHGETQYF

j_call: TRBJ1-3
d_call: TRBD1
clone_size: .
v_call: TRBV4-2
cdr3_nt: TGTGCCAGCAGCCAAGTATCGGGCAGGGGGGCTGGAAACACCATATATTTT
cdr3_aa: CASSQVSGRGAGNTIYF

j_call: TRBJ1-1
d_call: .
clone_size: .
v_call: TRBV5-8
cdr3_nt: TGTGCCAGCAGAATCGGACGGATAAACACTGAAGCTTTCTTT
cdr3_aa: CASRIGRINTEAFF

j_call: TRBJ2-3
d_call: .
clone_size: .
v_call: TRBV30
cdr3_nt: TGTGCCTGGAGTGTACCGGGGGACGAGGCAGATACGCAGTATTTT
cdr3_aa: CAWSVPGDEADTQYF

j_call: TRBJ1-1
d_call: .
clone_size: .
v_call: TRBV19
cdr3_nt: TGTGCCACCTCGCGGGGGAACACTGAAGCTTTCTTT
cdr3_aa: CATSRGNTEAFF

j_call: TRBJ1-1
d_call: .
clone_size: .
v_call: TRBV6-2/TRBV6-3
cdr3_nt: TGTGCCAGCAGTTATGATCGTAAGGGGCCGAACACTGAAGCTTTCTTT
cdr3_aa: CASSYDRKGPNTEAFF

j_call: TRBJ2-1
d_call: TRBD2
clone_size: .
v_call: TRBV9
cdr3_nt: TGTGCCAGCAGCGTAGCAGCGGGGGTTTACAATGAGCAGTTCTTC
cdr3_aa: CASSVAAGVYNEQFF

j_call: TRBJ1-1
d_call: .
clone_size: few
v_call: TRBV7-2
cdr3_nt: TGTGCCAGCAGCTTAGTAGTACAGGGGAACACTGAAGCTTTCTTT
cdr3_aa: CASSLVVQGNTEAFF

j_call: TRBJ1-5
d_call: .
clone_size: .
v_call: TRBV18
cdr3_nt: TGTGCCAGCTCATCGGGGATGAACAATCAGCCCCAGCATTTT
cdr3_aa: CASSSGMNNQPQHF

j_call: TRBJ1-1
d_call: .
clone_size: .
v_call: TRBV7-2
cdr3_nt: TGTGCCAGCAGCGCGACAGGTAAAGCTTTCTTT
cdr3_aa: CASSATGKAFF